This entry lists 10 T cell receptor beta chains sequenced from one sample in a study of cytotoxic CD8 clonotypes in ibrutinib-treated CLL. Produced via immunoSEQ multiplex PCR; TCRdb's table is partial and in-frame only. The repertoire includes approximately 20,000 clones, more than 65% of them detected once, and about 5.8% sits in the top ten. The sequencing used PBMCs, collected before ibrutinib treatment. The receptor set was obtained from a human donor with chronic lymphocytic leukemia.

CDR3 protein: CASRHDSYEQYF. The DNA for the CDR3 is TGTGCCAGCAGACACGACAGCTACGAGCAGTACTTC. The chain uses TRBV6-5 and TRBJ2-7; TRBD1 might be the D (5 bases). CDR3 length: 12 residues. The V end lost 6 bases, the J end lost 3 bases, and 9 bases lay between the germline ends. Germline values: CDR1 MNHEY, CDR2 SVGAGI.

The chain employs TRBV7-9 and TRBJ1-1; TRBD1 is a possible D gene (5 bases). The CDR3 totals 17 residues. V was shortened by 10 bases and J by 4 bases, with 28 bases between the two germline ends. The germline V gene encodes CDR1 SEHNR and CDR2 FQNEAQ (reference sequence). The CDR3 bases are TGTGCCACCTTACCTAATCCGAAAGGACACGCGGGCACTGAAGCTTTCTTT. This gives the protein CATLPNPKGHAGTEAFF.

The chain carries TRBV4-3 and TRBJ2-2; tentative D call: TRBD2 (6 bases). The CDR3 sequence is 15 residues long. Germline assignment: CDR1 LGHNA and CDR2 YSLEER. The germline V and J ends were trimmed by 6 bases and 4 bases, with 15 bases remaining between them. Here the CDR3 DNA reads TGCGCCAGCAGAAAAGAGGAGGGGATCACCGGGGAGCTGTTTTTT. It translates to CASRKEEGITGELFF.

V gene TRBV7-9 combines with J gene TRBJ2-2; tentatively, D is TRBD1 (6 bases). The CDR3 covers 17 residues. V was cut by 1 base and J by 0 bases, with 12 bases left in between. CDR1 SEHNR and CDR2 FQNEAQ come from the germline V gene (reference sequence). Here the CDR3 DNA reads TGTGCCAGCAGCTTAGGGACGGACAGAACGAACACCGGGGAGCTGTTTTTT. Its protein product is CASSLGTDRTNTGELFF.

V and J are TRBV5-1 and TRBJ1-1; D is perhaps TRBD1 (6 bases). With 4 bases removed from V and 1 base from J, the gap between germline ends came to 14 bases. The CDR3 length is 15 residues. CDR1 SGHRS and CDR2 YFSETQ come from the germline V gene. CDR3 sequence (DNA): TGCGCCAGCAGCCCACCAGGGGTAAGGAACACTGAAGCTTTCTTT. Translating gives CASSPPGVRNTEAFF.

This chain uses TRBV7-2 with TRBJ1-6; no clear D. CDR1 is SGHTA and CDR2 is FQGNSA in the germline V gene. CDR3 size: 14 residues. V dropped 1 base and J dropped 10 bases, with 11 bases sitting between them. This chain's CDR3 is CASSLGPEGSPLHF. The CDR3 region has the DNA TGTGCCAGCAGCTTAGGTCCTGAAGGGTCACCCCTCCACTTT.

The chain couples TRBV5-1 to TRBJ2-1; no firm D call. Trimming left V 4 bases short and J 3 bases short, with 11 bases between. CDR3 length: 14 residues. The germline gives CDR1 SGHRS, CDR2 YFSETQ. The DNA for the CDR3 is TGCGCCAGCAGCGTCCGCATCGACTACAATGAGCAGTTCTTC. Translation gives CASSVRIDYNEQFF.

This clone was recorded a few times. CDR3 region: CASSETRGQKKKLFF. CDR3 coding DNA: TGTGCCAGCAGTGAAACTAGGGGACAGAAGAAAAAACTGTTTTTT. V gene TRBV2 combines with J gene TRBJ1-4, with 7 bases matching TRBD1. Unmatched junction bases numbered 9, after V lost 2 bases and J lost 9 bases. Germline V CDR1 and CDR2: SNHLY, FYNNEI. This CDR3 has 15 residues. The full variable domain, in which reference TRBV2 and TRBJ1-4 provide the parts outside the CDR3, is EPEVTQTPSHQVTQMGQEVILRCVPISNHLYFYWYRQILGQKVEFLVSFYNNEISEKSEIFDDQFSVERPDGSNFTLKIRSTKLEDSAMYFCASSETRGQKKKLFFGSGTQLSVL.

The gene calls are TRBV2 and TRBJ2-7; possibly TRBD2 for D (6 bases). CDR1 and CDR2 from the germline V gene are SNHLY and FYNNEI. The CDR3 runs 15 residues. The ends were cut back, 6 bases at V and 5 bases at J, with 20 bases in the middle. The CDR3 bases are TGTGCCAGCAGGGAGGGAGCAAGCCTATTCAACGAGCAGTACTTC. It codes for CASREGASLFNEQYF.

The chain links TRBV18 to TRBJ2-2; D not certain. The germline gives CDR1 KGHSH, CDR2 LQKENI. The V end lost 0 bases, the J end lost 3 bases, and 2 bases lay between the germline ends. The CDR3 runs to 13 residues. CDR3 residues: CASSPPDTGELFF. DNA of the CDR3: TGTGCCAGCTCACCACCAGACACCGGGGAGCTGTTTTTT.